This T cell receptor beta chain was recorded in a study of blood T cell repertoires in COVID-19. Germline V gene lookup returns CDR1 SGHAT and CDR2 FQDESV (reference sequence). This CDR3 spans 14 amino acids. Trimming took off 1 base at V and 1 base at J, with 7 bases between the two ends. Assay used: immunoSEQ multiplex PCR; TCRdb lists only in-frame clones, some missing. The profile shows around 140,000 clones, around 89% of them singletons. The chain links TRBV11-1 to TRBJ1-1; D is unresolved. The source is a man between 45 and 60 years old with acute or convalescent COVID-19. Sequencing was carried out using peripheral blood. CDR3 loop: CASSLGLANTEAFF. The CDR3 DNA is TGTGCCAGCAGCTTAGGACTGGCGAACACTGAAGCTTTCTTT.